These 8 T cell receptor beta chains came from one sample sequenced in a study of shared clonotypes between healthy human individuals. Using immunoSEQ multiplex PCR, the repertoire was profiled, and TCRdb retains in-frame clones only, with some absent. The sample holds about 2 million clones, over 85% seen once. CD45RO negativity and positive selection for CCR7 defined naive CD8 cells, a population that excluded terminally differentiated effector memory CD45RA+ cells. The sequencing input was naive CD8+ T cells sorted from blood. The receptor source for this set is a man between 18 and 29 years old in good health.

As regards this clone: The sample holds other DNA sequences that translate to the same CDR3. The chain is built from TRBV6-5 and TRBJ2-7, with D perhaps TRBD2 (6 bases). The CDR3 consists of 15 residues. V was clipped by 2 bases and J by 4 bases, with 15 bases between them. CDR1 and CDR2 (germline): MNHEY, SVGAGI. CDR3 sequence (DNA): TGTGCCAGCAGTTACGGAGCGGGTGGGCTTTACGAGCAGTACTTC. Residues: CASSYGAGGLYEQYF.

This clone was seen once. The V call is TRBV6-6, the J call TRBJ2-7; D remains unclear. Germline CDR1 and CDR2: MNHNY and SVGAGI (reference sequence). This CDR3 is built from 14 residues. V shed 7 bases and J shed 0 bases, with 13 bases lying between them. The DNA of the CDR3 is TGTGCCAGCAACACGGACGGAAGCTCCTACGAGCAGTACTTC. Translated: CASNTDGSSYEQYF.

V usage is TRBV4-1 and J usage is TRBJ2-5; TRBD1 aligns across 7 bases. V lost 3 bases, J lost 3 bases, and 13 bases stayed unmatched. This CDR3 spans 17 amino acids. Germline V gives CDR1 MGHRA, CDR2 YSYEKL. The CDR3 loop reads CASSQGDYRGGEETQYF. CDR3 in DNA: TGCGCCAGCAGCCAGGGGGATTACAGGGGTGGAGAAGAGACCCAGTACTTC.

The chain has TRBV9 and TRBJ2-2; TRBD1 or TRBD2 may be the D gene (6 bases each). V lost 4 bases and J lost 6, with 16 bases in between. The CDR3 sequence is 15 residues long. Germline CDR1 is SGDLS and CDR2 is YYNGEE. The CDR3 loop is CASSPEGHPAGELFF. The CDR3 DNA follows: TGTGCCAGCAGCCCGGAGGGACACCCCGCCGGGGAGCTGTTTTTT.

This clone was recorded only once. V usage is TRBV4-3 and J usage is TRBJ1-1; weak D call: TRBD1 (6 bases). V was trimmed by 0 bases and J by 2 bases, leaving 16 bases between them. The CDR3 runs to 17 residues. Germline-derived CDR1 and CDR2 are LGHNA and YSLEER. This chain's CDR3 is CASSQDPRQELNTEAFF. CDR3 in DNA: TGCGCCAGCAGCCAAGATCCCAGACAGGAGCTTAACACTGAAGCTTTCTTT.

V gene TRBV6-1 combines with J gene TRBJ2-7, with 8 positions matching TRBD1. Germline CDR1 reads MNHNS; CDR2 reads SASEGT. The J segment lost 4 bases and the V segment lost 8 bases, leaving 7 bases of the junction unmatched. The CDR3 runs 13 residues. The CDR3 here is CASEGQVSYEQYF. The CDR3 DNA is TGTGCCAGCGAGGGACAGGTCTCTTACGAGCAGTACTTC.

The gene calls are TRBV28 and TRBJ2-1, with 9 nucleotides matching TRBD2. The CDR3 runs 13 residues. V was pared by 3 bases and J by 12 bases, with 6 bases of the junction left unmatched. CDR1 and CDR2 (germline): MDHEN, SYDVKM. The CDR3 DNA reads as TGTGCCAGCAGTTTCCCTAGCGGGGATGTGCAGTTCTTC. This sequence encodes CASSFPSGDVQFF.

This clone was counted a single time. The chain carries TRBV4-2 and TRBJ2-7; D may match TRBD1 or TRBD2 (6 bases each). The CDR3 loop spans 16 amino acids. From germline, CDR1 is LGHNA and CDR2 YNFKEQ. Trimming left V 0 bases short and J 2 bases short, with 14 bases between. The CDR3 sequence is CASSQEHGGSPYEQYF. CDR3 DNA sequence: TGTGCCAGCAGCCAAGAACACGGGGGCTCCCCCTACGAGCAGTACTTC.